The 15 T cell receptor beta chains in this list originate from one sample, sequenced in a study of response to subunit inactivated influenza vaccine (dated by TCRdb to 2016 to 2019). Library prep was done by RT-PCR. Sequencing was performed on an Illumina HiSeq 2500. TCRdb reprocessed the public reads (quality trimming at Q25 with fastp, clone calling with MiXCR) and kept in-frame beta chains. Here each entry gathers all rows of one CDR3 protein and keeps the most common genes and DNA. The sample has under 550,000 distinct CDR3 sequences on record, less than 8% of them singletons. The ten largest clones capture 10% to 15% of the sample. Specimen: PBMCs from blood, collected around 25 months after vaccination. Receptors originate from a man between 50 and 69 years old who received an inactivated influenza vaccine. Donor details come from another sample of the same person, matched by shared clones.

This clonotype was counted ten times or more. In nucleotides, the CDR3 is TGTGCCAGCTTAAAACAGGACAACACAGATACGCAGTATTTT. Translating gives CASLKQDNTDTQYF. The V call is TRBV18, the J call TRBJ2-3; D is perhaps TRBD1 (5 bases). Germline V gene lookup returns CDR1 KGHSH and CDR2 LQKENI. CDR3 length: 14 amino acids. Trimming stripped 7 bases from V and 2 bases from J, with 13 bases between.

This clonotype was seen a few times. The rearrangement joins TRBV6-2 or TRBV6-3 to TRBJ2-7; D tentatively fits TRBD1 or TRBD2 (5 bases each). From germline, CDR1 is MNHEY and CDR2 SVGEGT. Trimming cost V 6 bases and J 12 bases, with 24 bases left between them. This CDR3 comprises 14 residues. The CDR3 spells CASRPTGAGARLYF. DNA of the CDR3: TGTGCCAGCAGACCTACAGGAGCCGGGGCGAGGCTGTACTTC.

This clonotype appeared a few times. The V gene is TRBV20-1, the J gene TRBJ1-2; TRBD1 might be the D (6 bases). Germline-derived CDR1 and CDR2 are DFQATT and SNEGSKA (reference sequence). The CDR3 is 12 residues long. The germline V and J ends were trimmed by 4 bases and 6 bases, with 12 bases remaining between them. The CDR3 coding sequence is TGCAGTGCTACCCGGGGGCTGGATGGCTACACCTTC. Protein: CSATRGLDGYTF.

This clonotype has more than one count but fewer than ten. J is TRBJ1-5 and V is TRBV12-3 or TRBV12-4; no clear D. The closer fit of TRBJ2-3 to the DNA end suggests the J call may be wrong. CDR3 length: 13 residues. Here the CDR3 DNA reads TGTGCCAGCAGTTTGTCCGAAGATCAGCCCCAGTATTTT. Translated, it gives CASSLSEDQPQYF.

This clonotype was found a few times. The V gene is TRBV6-4, the J gene TRBJ1-2; D might be TRBD1 (5 bases). The germline gives CDR1 MRHNA, CDR2 SNTAGT. The CDR3 is 17 residues long. V lost 7 bases, J lost 1 base, and 22 bases lay in between. CDR3 amino acids: CASTAPGRNHFNYGYTF. The CDR3 region has the DNA TGTGCCAGCACGGCTCCGGGACGGAACCATTTTAACTATGGCTACACCTTC.

The chain joins TRBV12-3 or TRBV12-4 to TRBJ1-2; 11 bases are shared with TRBD1. The V gene end was trimmed by 6 bases and the J gene end by 4 bases; junction bases not matched to a gene: 10. The CDR3 has 16 amino acids. The CDR3: CASSRTGGVGGYGYTF. The CDR3 DNA follows: TGTGCCAGCAGCCGGACAGGGGGCGTCGGCGGCTATGGCTACACCTTC.

This clonotype has a handful of counts. This rearrangement joins TRBV7-2 to TRBJ2-7, with TRBD2 matching 8 bases. This CDR3 is built from 15 residues. V shed 6 bases and J 3 bases; nucleotides not matched to a gene: 10. The V gene's germline CDR1 is SGHTA and CDR2 FQGNSA. CDR3 DNA: TGTGCCAGCAGTCTCCTAGCGGGTGCCTTCTACGAGCAGTACTTC. Its translation: CASSLLAGAFYEQYF.

This clonotype was seen more than once but under ten times. The rearrangement uses TRBV28 and TRBJ1-5; D unresolved. The V and J ends lost 6 bases and 5 bases respectively, with 14 bases between them. CDR1 and CDR2 from the germline V gene are MDHEN and SYDVKM. This CDR3 has 14 amino acids. This CDR3 reads CASRDRPSHQPQHF. The CDR3 nucleotides read TGTGCCAGCAGGGATAGGCCATCCCATCAGCCCCAGCATTTT.

This clonotype was seen only a few times. The chain employs TRBV29-1 and TRBJ2-1; D assignment may be TRBD1 or TRBD2 (5 bases each). The V gene lost 5 bases and the J gene lost 5 bases, with 13 bases spanning the gap. The CDR3 loop spans 13 amino acids. Germline loops: CDR1 SQVTM, CDR2 ANQGSEA. As DNA, the CDR3 is TGCAGCGTTCGGGACCCCGTGGACAATGAGCAGTTCTTC. This sequence encodes CSVRDPVDNEQFF.

This chain connects TRBV5-1 to TRBJ2-2, with 8 bases identical to TRBD2. The CDR3 spans 15 residues. J lost 1 base, V lost 4 bases, and 3 bases had no gene match. Germline V gives CDR1 SGHRS, CDR2 YFSETQ. CDR3 coding DNA: TGCGCCAGCAGCCGTAGCGGGGAGAACACCGGGGAGCTGTTTTTT. Translating gives CASSRSGENTGELFF.

This clonotype was seen repeatedly, ten times or more. The chain employs TRBV5-1 and TRBJ1-1; TRBD1 agrees at 7 bases. The germline CDR1 and CDR2 sequences are SGHRS and YFSETQ. With 6 bases clipped from V and 1 base from J, the junction kept 6 bases outside the gene matches. There are 14 residues in the CDR3. CDR3 coding DNA: TGCGCCAGCATCAGGGACAGCAAGAACACTGAAGCTTTCTTT. Amino acids: CASIRDSKNTEAFF.

Many counts were recorded for this clonotype. The chain couples TRBV7-2 to TRBJ2-7; 11 bases line up with TRBD2. With 0 bases clipped from V and 0 bases from J, the junction kept 7 bases outside the gene matches. Germline CDR1 SGHTA, CDR2 FQGNSA. The CDR3 totals 18 residues. The CDR3 DNA reads as TGTGCCAGCAGCTTAGCTGGAACTAGCGGGAGCCACTCCTACGAGCAGTACTTC. Translation: CASSLAGTSGSHSYEQYF.

This clonotype has ten or more counts. The V gene is TRBV4-1, the J gene TRBJ1-4; D is unresolved. Germline values: CDR1 MGHRA, CDR2 YSYEKL. This CDR3 has 14 amino acids. Trimming removed 4 bases from V and 5 bases from J, with 11 bases in between. The CDR3 nucleotides are TGCGCCAGCAGCCCAGACGGACGGAATGAAAAACTGTTTTTT. Translated, it gives CASSPDGRNEKLFF.

V gene TRBV10-3 combines with J gene TRBJ2-1; the match to TRBD2 covers 7 bases. Germline assignment: CDR1 ENHRY and CDR2 SYGVKD. The CDR3 covers 15 residues. V was pared by 4 bases and J by 8 bases, with 11 bases of the junction left unmatched. This CDR3 is CAISAGTTPFDEQFF. Written as DNA, the CDR3 is TGTGCCATCAGTGCTGGGACTACCCCGTTCGATGAGCAGTTCTTC.

This clonotype was recorded a few times. The chain couples TRBV28 to TRBJ2-1; D gene uncertain. The CDR3 is made up of 13 amino acids. Trimming took off 2 bases at V and 6 bases at J, with 8 bases between the two ends. The V gene's germline CDR1 is MDHEN and CDR2 SYDVKM. The CDR3 loop reads CASSLSTPNEQFF. The CDR3 DNA reads TGTGCCAGCAGTTTAAGTACTCCCAATGAGCAGTTCTTC.